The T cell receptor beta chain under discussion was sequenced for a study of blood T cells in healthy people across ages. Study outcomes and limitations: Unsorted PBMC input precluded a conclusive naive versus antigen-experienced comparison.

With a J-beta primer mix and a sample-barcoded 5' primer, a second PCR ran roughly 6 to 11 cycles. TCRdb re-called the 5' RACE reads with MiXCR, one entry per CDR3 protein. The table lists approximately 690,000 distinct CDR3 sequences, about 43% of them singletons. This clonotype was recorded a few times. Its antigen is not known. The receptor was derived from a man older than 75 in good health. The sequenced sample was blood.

Written as DNA, the CDR3 is TGTGCCAGCATAGGAGCGGGTGGAAACAATGAGCAGTACTTC. It encodes CASIGAGGNNEQYF. The chain is built from TRBV27 and TRBJ2-5; perhaps TRBD2 as D (6 bases). Germline V gene lookup returns CDR1 MNHEY and CDR2 SMNVEV (reference sequence). Trimming removed 7 bases at V and 11 bases at J, with 23 bases between. The CDR3 loop spans 14 amino acids.